Following are 3 T cell receptor beta chains from one sample sequenced in a study of T-cell reconstitution after alpha-beta-depleted transplantation in children. A library of TCRbeta sequences, prepared with unique molecular identifiers, was generated. TCRdb used MiXCR to reprocess the PCR reads, holding one entry per CDR3 protein. Of around 450,000 distinct CDR3 sequences in the sample, under 12% were seen once. The sequencing used PBMCs, collected before TCRalphabeta/CD19-depleted stem cell transplant. The receptors here all came from a child aged 2-15 years with inherited bone marrow failure, due to receive a stem cell transplant.

This clonotype showed up many times. The V gene is TRBV11-2, the J gene TRBJ2-2; 8 bases are a match to TRBD2. The V and J ends lost 8 bases and 4 bases, in that order; junction bases with no gene match: 9. The CDR3 consists of 15 residues. From germline, CDR1 is SGHAT and CDR2 FQNNGV. The CDR3 DNA sequence: TGTGCCAGCTCCAGCGGGAGCGGTAGCACCGGGGAGCTGTTTTTT. Its translation: CASSSGSGSTGELFF.

Ten or more counts support this clonotype. J is TRBJ2-7 and V is TRBV20-1, with 7 bases fitting TRBD2. This CDR3 is built from 15 residues. V lost 0 bases to trimming and J lost 9 bases; unmatched junction nucleotides: 14. Per germline, CDR1 DFQATT and CDR2 SNEGSKA (reference sequence). CDR3 in amino acids: CSARDPAGDPQAQYF. The CDR3 bases are TGCAGTGCTAGAGATCCGGCGGGAGACCCCCAAGCGCAGTACTTC.

This clonotype was observed at least ten times. V gene TRBV20-1 combines with J gene TRBJ2-1; the match to TRBD2 covers 10 bases. Germline lookup yields CDR1 DFQATT and CDR2 SNEGSKA (reference sequence). After removal of 4 bases from V and 6 bases from J, the junction contained 9 bases not matched to a gene. The CDR3 runs 15 residues. CDR3 DNA sequence: TGCAGTGCTACAACGACTAGCGGGCACCTCAATGAGCAGTTCTTC. Its translation is CSATTTSGHLNEQFF.